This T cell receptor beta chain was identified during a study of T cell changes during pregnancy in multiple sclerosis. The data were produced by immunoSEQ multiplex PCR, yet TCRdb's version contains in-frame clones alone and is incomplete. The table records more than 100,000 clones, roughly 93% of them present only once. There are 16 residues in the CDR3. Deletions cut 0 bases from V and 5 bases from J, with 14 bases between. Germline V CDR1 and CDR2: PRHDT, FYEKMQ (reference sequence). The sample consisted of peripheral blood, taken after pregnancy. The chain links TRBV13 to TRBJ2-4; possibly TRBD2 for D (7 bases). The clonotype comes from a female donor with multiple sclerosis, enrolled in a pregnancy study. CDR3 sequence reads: CASSLGRGGFENIQYF. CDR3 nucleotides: TGTGCCAGCAGCTTAGGCCGCGGGGGCTTTGAAAACATTCAGTACTTC.